This T cell receptor beta chain emerged from a study of regulatory T cells in long-lasting Graves disease. Study results and caveats: Persistent patients had more shared public clonotypes (around 2,700) than new patients (about 1,000). The study found TRBV28, TRBJ1-2 and TRBJ2-5 favored in persistent disease.

Combining iRepertoire HTBI primers with Arm-PCR of CDR3 regions, the authors built TCR beta libraries. TCRdb recomputed calls from the multiplex PCR reads with MiXCR, one row per CDR3 protein. The profile shows around 400,000 distinct CDR3 sequences, about 14% of them singletons. Time point given: newly diagnosed GD, antithyroid drugs for less than 3 months. The TCR library used RNA extracted from PBMCs. Criteria from the American Thyroid Association guidelines were applied to diagnose Graves' disease. The patients were enrolled through endocrinology in Xi'an, China. This clonotype was counted many times. The antigen is undetermined. V dropped 7 bases and J dropped 3; count of bases not matched to a gene: 6. The CDR3 is 15 amino acids. Germline assignment: CDR1 MNHNS and CDR2 SASEGT.

This receptor was obtained from a female donor with Graves disease. The rearrangement uses TRBV6-1 and TRBJ2-1; TRBD1 matches at 10 bases. The sample was peripheral blood mononuclear cells (PBMCs), taken at new diagnosis, from a patient treated with antithyroid drugs. The DNA for the CDR3 is TGTGCCAGCACCCCCCGGGACAGGGGCTACAATGAGCAGTTCTTC. Its protein product is CASTPRDRGYNEQFF.